This T cell receptor (beta chain) stems from a study of blood T cell repertoires in COVID-19 (dated by TCRdb to the early 2020s). Regarding the study in general: Samples from collaborators originated in the United States, Italy and Spain and spanned both the acute and convalescent phases of COVID-19. Nearly every sample came with metadata listing a de-identified subject ID, COVID-19 status, age in years and sex. The repertoires were made available in a free public database intended to serve as a resource for research on the immune response to SARS-CoV-2. The material from the prospective study consisted of cDNA or gDNA derived from T cells, B-cell-depleted T cells, or PBMCs. Where available, HLA class I and class II types were taken from metadata supplied by the sample provider and were not determined by assay-based typing. Samples were obtained from the ongoing ImmuneRACE study (first 160 participants) and from 1,200 or so subjects provided by 6 global collaborators. The dataset comprised deeply sampled blood TCRbeta repertoires from subjects exposed to, actively infected with, or recovered from COVID-19.

Participants in the prospective study were enrolled through a virtual design, were aged roughly 18 to 100 years, and lived in approximately 24 United States geographic areas. In the prospective study, cohorts were assigned on the basis of participant-reported clinical history obtained from a screening survey and a study questionnaire. Recovered participants in ImmuneRACE Cohort 3 were defined as having two consecutive negative NP/OP PCR tests, clearance from a healthcare professional, or resolution of symptoms. In the prospective study, mobile phlebotomists collected whole blood, serum and a nasopharyngeal or oropharyngeal swab from each participant. Over a roughly 2-month period, participants in the prospective study had the option of providing additional blood draws and questionnaires. Before DNA extraction, blood samples from the prospective study were shipped at room temperature or frozen.

About this clone: This receptor's antigen is unknown. Base quality data are lacking; no much larger clone is found one base away.

The immunoSEQ Assay, a bias-controlled multiplex PCR, was used to amplify TCRbeta CDR3 regions from genomic DNA. Per the source publication's procedure: The number of nucleated cells in each sample was estimated from the amplification of reference gene primers within the assay. To quantify the absolute abundance of each unique TCRbeta CDR3 rearrangement, sequence reads were collapsed and filtered. For each sample, productive Simpson clonality was calculated as the square root of Simpson's diversity index over productive rearrangements. Here the immuneACCESS table is served through TCRdb, limited to in-frame sequences with V and J called. Missing clones are a known gap in these copies; in checked studies unresolved V genes cover under half, and the rest lacks a known reason. V, J and clone size were drawn from that table, and D and trimming were deduced from the DNA. The sample records more than 300,000 clones, under 90% of which are singletons. Roughly 4.5% of the sample is held by the ten biggest clonotypes.

The CDR3 measures 15 amino acids from cysteine to phenylalanine. Kept here is only the CDR3 DNA, which spans 45 bases and is read in frame from base 1. For CDR1 and CDR2, the germline V gene lists SGDLS and YYNGEE. Trimming removed 0 bases from V and 3 bases from J, leaving 12 bases between the germline ends. What the study reported, not specific to this receptor: The amount of clinical and demographic metadata varied by source and participant and was provided uncurated.

The receptor was isolated from a young man who had recovered from COVID-19. Input material: PBMCs or T cells enriched from blood (not recorded which). The chain employs TRBV9 and TRBJ1-1; the D gene cannot be resolved reliably. The CDR3 region: CASSVDEGVDTEAFF. At the DNA level, the sequence is TGTGCCAGCAGCGTAGATGAGGGCGTGGACACTGAAGCTTTCTTT.